These T cell receptor beta chains were read from a single sample in a study of blood T cells in healthy people across ages. TCRdb ran MiXCR on the 5' RACE reads and lists one entry per CDR3 protein. The sample has about 1.7 million distinct CDR3 sequences, roughly 28% seen once. The sample was blood. The origin of the receptors is a woman aged 25 to 45 in good health. The CDR3 runs from the conserved cysteine through the conserved F or W. Each record gives: J gene, V gene, clone size, D gene, CDR3 protein, CDR3 DNA. A D gene is named only where the DNA matches it firmly. The size field is filled for only some rows; it gives once, few, many or a size class.

j_gene: TRBJ2-1; v_gene: TRBV6-6; abundance: -; d_gene: TRBD1; CDR3aa: CASSYSKGTEQCF; CDR3nt: TGTGCCAGCAGTTACTCGAAAGGGACAGAGCAGTGCTTC
j_gene: TRBJ2-5; v_gene: TRBV10-2; abundance: many; d_gene: TRBD2; CDR3aa: CASSRTSGIQETQYF; CDR3nt: TGCGCCAGCAGTCGAACTAGCGGGATCCAAGAGACCCAGTACTTC
j_gene: TRBJ2-6; v_gene: TRBV29-1; abundance: many; d_gene: -; CDR3aa: CSVQGTFSGANVLTF; CDR3nt: TGCAGCGTTCAGGGGACCTTCTCTGGGGCCAACGTCCTGACTTTC
j_gene: TRBJ2-1; v_gene: TRBV3-1; abundance: -; d_gene: -; CDR3aa: CASKQGLTVSEQFF; CDR3nt: TGTGCCAGCAAACAGGGTCTCACGGTCAGTGAGCAGTTCTTC
j_gene: TRBJ2-1; v_gene: TRBV2; abundance: many; d_gene: -; CDR3aa: CASSRTDYNEQFF; CDR3nt: TGTGCCAGCAGCCGAACAGACTACAATGAGCAGTTCTTC
j_gene: TRBJ1-3; v_gene: TRBV29-1; abundance: once; d_gene: TRBD1; CDR3aa: CSVEDYQGVQGNTIYF; CDR3nt: TGCAGCGTTGAAGATTACCAGGGGGTGCAGGGAAACACCATATATTTT
j_gene: TRBJ2-1; v_gene: TRBV3-1; abundance: -; d_gene: TRBD2; CDR3aa: CASSEDRGSGGVRYNEQFF; CDR3nt: TGTGCCAGCAGCGAAGACCGGGGAAGCGGGGGGGTCCGCTACAATGAGCAGTTCTTC
j_gene: TRBJ1-1; v_gene: TRBV5-1; abundance: -; d_gene: -; CDR3aa: CASRGTPVEAEAFF; CDR3nt: TGCGCCAGCAGAGGGACCCCCGTGGAGGCTGAAGCTTTCTTT
j_gene: TRBJ2-2; v_gene: TRBV7-2; abundance: -; d_gene: TRBD2; CDR3aa: CASSLLAGGSTGELFF; CDR3nt: TGTGCCAGCAGCTTACTCGCGGGAGGGTCAACCGGGGAGCTGTTTTTT
j_gene: TRBJ1-2; v_gene: TRBV12-3/TRBV12-4; abundance: many; d_gene: TRBD1; CDR3aa: CASRPGTVYGYTF; CDR3nt: TGTGCCAGCAGGCCCGGGACAGTTTATGGCTACACCTTC
j_gene: TRBJ2-5; v_gene: TRBV29-1; abundance: -; d_gene: -; CDR3aa: CSVHKGEETQYF; CDR3nt: TGCAGCGTGCATAAAGGGGAAGAGACCCAGTACTTC
j_gene: TRBJ2-4; v_gene: TRBV29-1; abundance: many; d_gene: -; CDR3aa: CSVVADSRNIQYF; CDR3nt: TGCAGCGTTGTAGCGGATTCTCGAAACATTCAGTACTTC
j_gene: TRBJ1-5; v_gene: TRBV4-1; abundance: -; d_gene: -; CDR3aa: CASSPRLLGRQPQHF; CDR3nt: TGCGCCAGCAGCCCCCGATTGTTGGGCCGACAGCCCCAGCATTTT
j_gene: TRBJ2-5; v_gene: TRBV14; abundance: -; d_gene: -; CDR3aa: CASSQEEGPLETQYF; CDR3nt: TGTGCCAGCAGCCAAGAGGAAGGGCCACTGGAAACTCAGTACTTC
j_gene: TRBJ1-5; v_gene: TRBV7-2; abundance: -; d_gene: -; CDR3aa: CASSLVSQADQPQHF; CDR3nt: TGTGCCAGCAGCTTAGTCTCACAGGCCGATCAGCCCCAGCATTTT
j_gene: TRBJ1-1; v_gene: TRBV7-2; abundance: -; d_gene: -; CDR3aa: CASSLMDYTEAFF; CDR3nt: TGTGCCAGCAGCTTAATGGACTACACTGAAGCTTTCTTT
j_gene: TRBJ2-3; v_gene: TRBV3-1; abundance: few; d_gene: TRBD2; CDR3aa: CASSDLLAGGDTQYF; CDR3nt: TGTGCCAGCAGCGATTTACTAGCGGGGGGCGATACGCAGTATTTT
j_gene: TRBJ2-3; v_gene: TRBV10-2; abundance: -; d_gene: -; CDR3aa: CASNGLGNTQYF; CDR3nt: TGCGCCAGCAATGGGCTGGGGAATACGCAGTATTTT
j_gene: TRBJ2-7; v_gene: TRBV6-1; abundance: -; d_gene: -; CDR3aa: CASSDRGRCEEQYF; CDR3nt: TGTGCCAGCAGTGACCGGGGAAGGTGCGAGGAGCAGTACTTC
j_gene: TRBJ2-7; v_gene: TRBV7-9; abundance: few; d_gene: TRBD2; CDR3aa: CASSFSGSTYEQYF; CDR3nt: TGTGCCAGCAGCTTTAGCGGGAGCACGTACGAGCAGTACTTC
j_gene: TRBJ2-7; v_gene: TRBV19; abundance: -; d_gene: -; CDR3aa: CASNPNREVHEQYF; CDR3nt: TGTGCCAGTAACCCAAACAGGGAGGTGCACGAGCAGTACTTC
j_gene: TRBJ2-1; v_gene: TRBV5-1; abundance: once; d_gene: TRBD2; CDR3aa: CASSMTSEGNNEQFF; CDR3nt: TGCGCCAGCAGCATGACTAGCGAGGGGAACAATGAGCAGTTCTTC